Sequencing of this TCR beta chain was carried out in a study of T cell changes during pregnancy in multiple sclerosis. Assay: immunoSEQ multiplex PCR; the TCRdb copy retains only in-frame clones and omits some. The sample gives fewer than 55,000 clones, about 88% of which show up once; approximately 5.8% is in the top ten. This CDR3 is 12 amino acids long. V was clipped by 6 bases and J by 5 bases, with 11 bases between them. From germline, CDR1 is SEHNR and CDR2 FQNEAQ (reference sequence). This TCR came from a female donor in good health, enrolled as a control in a pregnancy study. This chain joins TRBV7-9 and TRBJ2-7; possible D gene TRBD2, 5 bases. Sample: CD8+ T cells from peripheral blood mononuclear cells, taken after pregnancy. The DNA of the CDR3 is TGTGCCAGCAGTTCGGGAAGGGACGAGCAGTACTTC. Protein: CASSSGRDEQYF.